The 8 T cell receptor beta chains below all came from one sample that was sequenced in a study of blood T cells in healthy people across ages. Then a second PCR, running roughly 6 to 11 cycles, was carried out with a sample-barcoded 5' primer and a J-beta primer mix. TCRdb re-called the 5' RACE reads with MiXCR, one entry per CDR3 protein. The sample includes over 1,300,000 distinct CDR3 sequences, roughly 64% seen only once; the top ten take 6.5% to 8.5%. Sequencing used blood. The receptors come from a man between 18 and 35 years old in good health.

The CDR3 region has the DNA TGCGCCAGCAGCCAAGTTCTGGGCCTCACCGAGCAGTACTTC. The encoded protein is CASSQVLGLTEQYF. J is TRBJ2-7 and V is TRBV4-3, with unresolved D. The ends were cut back, 1 base at V and 6 bases at J, with 13 bases in the middle. Germline-derived CDR1 and CDR2 are LGHNA and YSLEER. The length of the CDR3 is 14 residues.

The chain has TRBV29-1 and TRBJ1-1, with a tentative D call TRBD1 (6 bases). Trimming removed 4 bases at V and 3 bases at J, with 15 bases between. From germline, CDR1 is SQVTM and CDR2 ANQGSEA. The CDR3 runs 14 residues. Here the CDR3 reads CSVATGGKDTEAFF. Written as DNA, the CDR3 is TGCAGCGTTGCGACCGGGGGCAAGGACACTGAAGCTTTCTTT.

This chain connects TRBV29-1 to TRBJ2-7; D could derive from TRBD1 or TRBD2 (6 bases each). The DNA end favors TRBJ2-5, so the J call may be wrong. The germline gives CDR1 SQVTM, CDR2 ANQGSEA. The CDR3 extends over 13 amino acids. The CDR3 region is CSVGTWRGETQYF. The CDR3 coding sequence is TGCAGCGTAGGGACTTGGAGGGGGGAGACCCAGTACTTC.

In DNA, the CDR3 is TGCGCCAGCATCGCCGGGACAGGTAGTGGCTACACCTTC. It yields the protein CASIAGTGSGYTF. V usage is TRBV5-1 and J usage is TRBJ1-2; 8 nucleotides match TRBD1. Germline CDR1 is SGHRS and CDR2 is YFSETQ. CDR3 length equals 13 residues. The trim removed 6 bases at V and 7 bases at J, leaving 8 bases unmatched. The whole variable domain, filled in from reference TRBV5-1 and TRBJ1-2, reads KAGVTQTPRYLIKTRGQQVTLSCSPISGHRSVSWYQQTPGQGLQFLFEYFSETQRNKGNFPGRFSGRQFSNSRSEMNVSTLELGDSALYLCASIAGTGSGYTFGSGTRLTVV.

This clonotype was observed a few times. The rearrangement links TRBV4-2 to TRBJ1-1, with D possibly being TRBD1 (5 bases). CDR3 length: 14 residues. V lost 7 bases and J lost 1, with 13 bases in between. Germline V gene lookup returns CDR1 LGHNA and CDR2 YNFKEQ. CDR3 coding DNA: TGTGCCAGCACCGCGGGACTCGGGAACACTGAAGCTTTCTTT. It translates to CASTAGLGNTEAFF.

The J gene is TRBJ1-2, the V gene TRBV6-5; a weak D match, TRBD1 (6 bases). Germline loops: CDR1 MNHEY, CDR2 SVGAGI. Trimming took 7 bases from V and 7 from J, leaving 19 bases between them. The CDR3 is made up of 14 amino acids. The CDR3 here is CASTKQGGAAGYTF. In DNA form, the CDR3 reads TGTGCCAGCACTAAACAGGGTGGAGCTGCTGGCTACACCTTC.

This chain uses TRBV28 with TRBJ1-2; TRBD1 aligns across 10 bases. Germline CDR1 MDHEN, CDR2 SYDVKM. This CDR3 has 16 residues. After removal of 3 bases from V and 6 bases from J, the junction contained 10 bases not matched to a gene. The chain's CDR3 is CASSLYPWGQGNGYTF. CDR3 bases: TGTGCCAGCAGTTTGTATCCTTGGGGACAGGGGAATGGCTACACCTTC.

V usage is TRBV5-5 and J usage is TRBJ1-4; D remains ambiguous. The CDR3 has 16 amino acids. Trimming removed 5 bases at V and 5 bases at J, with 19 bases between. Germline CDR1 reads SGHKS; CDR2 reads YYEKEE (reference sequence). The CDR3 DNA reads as TGTGCCAGCAGACTGGGCGGAAGGTACGGGAATGAAAAACTGTTTTTT. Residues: CASRLGGRYGNEKLFF.